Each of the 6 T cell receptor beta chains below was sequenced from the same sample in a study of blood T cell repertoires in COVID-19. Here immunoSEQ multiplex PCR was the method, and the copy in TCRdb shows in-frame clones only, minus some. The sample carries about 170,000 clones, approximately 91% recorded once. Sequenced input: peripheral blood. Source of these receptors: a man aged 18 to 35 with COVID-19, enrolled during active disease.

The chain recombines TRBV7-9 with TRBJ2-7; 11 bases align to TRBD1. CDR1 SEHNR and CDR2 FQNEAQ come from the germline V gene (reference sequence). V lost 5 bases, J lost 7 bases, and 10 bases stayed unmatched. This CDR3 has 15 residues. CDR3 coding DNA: TGTGCCAGCAGCCCCCGGGACAGGGGGTTTTTTGAGCAGTACTTC. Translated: CASSPRDRGFFEQYF.

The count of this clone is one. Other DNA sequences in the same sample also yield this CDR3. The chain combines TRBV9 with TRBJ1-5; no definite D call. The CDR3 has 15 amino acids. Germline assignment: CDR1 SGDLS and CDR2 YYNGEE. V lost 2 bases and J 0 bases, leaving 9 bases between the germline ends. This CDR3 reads CASSVGAYSNQPQHF. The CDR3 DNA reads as TGTGCCAGCAGCGTTGGAGCCTATAGCAATCAGCCCCAGCATTTT.

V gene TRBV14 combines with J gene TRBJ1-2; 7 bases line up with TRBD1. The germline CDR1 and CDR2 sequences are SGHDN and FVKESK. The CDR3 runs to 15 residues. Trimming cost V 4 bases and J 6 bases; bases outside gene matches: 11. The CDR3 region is CASSPFRQGSHGYTF. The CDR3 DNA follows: TGTGCCAGCAGCCCTTTCCGACAGGGAAGTCATGGCTACACCTTC.

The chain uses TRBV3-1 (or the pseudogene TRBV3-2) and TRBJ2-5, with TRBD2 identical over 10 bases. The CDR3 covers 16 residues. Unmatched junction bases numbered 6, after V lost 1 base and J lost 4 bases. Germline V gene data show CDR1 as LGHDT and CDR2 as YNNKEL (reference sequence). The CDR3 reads CASSQGSGRAGETQYF. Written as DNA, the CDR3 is TGTGCCAGCAGCCAAGGGAGCGGGAGGGCCGGAGAGACCCAGTACTTC.

The CDR3 DNA reads as TGTGCCAGCAGCTCCCGGGACAGGGAACACGAGCAGTACTTC. This translates into CASSSRDREHEQYF. The chain links TRBV7-2 to TRBJ2-7, with 9 positions matching TRBD1. The CDR3 covers 14 residues. With V trimmed by 4 bases and J by 5 bases, 6 bases remained unmatched. In germline, CDR1 is SGHTA, CDR2 FQGNSA.

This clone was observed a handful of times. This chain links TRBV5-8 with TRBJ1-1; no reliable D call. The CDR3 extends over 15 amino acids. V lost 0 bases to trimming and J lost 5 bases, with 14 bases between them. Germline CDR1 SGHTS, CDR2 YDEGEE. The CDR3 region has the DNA TGTGCCAGCAGCTTGGGTGACACCAGTAGTACTGAAGCTTTCTTT. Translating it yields CASSLGDTSSTEAFF.